Below, 27 T cell receptor beta chains from the same sample are listed, as sequenced in a study of blood T cells in healthy people across ages. Through a sample-barcoded 5' primer and a J-beta primer mix, a second PCR was run for 7 to 11 cycles. Each CDR3 protein gets one entry after TCRdb re-called the 5' RACE reads with MiXCR. The sample holds about 1,500,000 distinct CDR3 sequences, about 43% seen once. The sample taken for sequencing was blood. The receptors were gathered from a woman aged 18-29 years in good health.

This rearrangement joins TRBV6-5 to TRBJ2-1, with D possibly TRBD1 on 5 matching bases. Germline values: CDR1 MNHEY, CDR2 SVGAGI. CDR3 length: 14 residues. V shed 3 bases and J shed 6 bases, with 12 bases lying between them. The CDR3 DNA reads as TGTGCCAGCAGTTATAGGGGATGGGTCAATGAGCAGTTCTTC. This encodes CASSYRGWVNEQFF.

The chain carries TRBV5-1 and TRBJ1-1, with D possibly TRBD1 on 5 matching bases. The germline V and J ends were trimmed by 2 bases and 1 base, with 9 bases remaining between them. This CDR3 has 14 residues. Germline V gene data show CDR1 as SGHRS and CDR2 as YFSETQ. CDR3 nucleotide sequence: TGCGCCAGCAGCTTACAGGCCCCGAACACTGAAGCTTTCTTT. Protein sequence: CASSLQAPNTEAFF.

The chain couples TRBV7-2 to TRBJ1-1; 7 bases match TRBD1. The CDR3 has 17 amino acids. V lost 2 bases to trimming and J lost 1 base; unmatched junction nucleotides: 10. Germline V gives CDR1 SGHTA, CDR2 FQGNSA. The CDR3 spells CASSLRFSGQTNTEAFF. The DNA for the CDR3 is TGTGCCAGCAGCTTAAGGTTTTCGGGACAGACGAACACTGAAGCTTTCTTT.

The chain carries TRBV7-2 and TRBJ1-1; no firm D call. Germline V gene sequence: CDR1 SGHTA, CDR2 FQGNSA. Trimming took off 0 bases at V and 5 bases at J, with 16 bases between the two ends. This CDR3 region has 16 residues. In DNA form, the CDR3 reads TGTGCCAGCAGCTTAGCGCATGGGTCCATGAGGACTGAAGCTTTCTTT. Translating gives CASSLAHGSMRTEAFF.

The rearrangement links TRBV12-3 or TRBV12-4 to TRBJ1-2; a possible D gene is TRBD1 (6 bases). V was cut by 4 bases and J by 4 bases, with 16 bases left in between. This CDR3 region has 15 residues. CDR3 coding DNA: TGTGCCAGCAGTTCGTTTATTGACAGGTTCTATGGCTACACCTTC. Protein sequence: CASSSFIDRFYGYTF.

This chain connects TRBV5-1 to TRBJ1-1; 8 bases match TRBD1. Germline V gene data show CDR1 as SGHRS and CDR2 as YFSETQ. The CDR3 covers 16 residues. After removal of 3 bases from V and 3 bases from J, the junction contained 10 bases not matched to a gene. CDR3 loop: CASSSKTGGPDTEAFF. As DNA, the CDR3 is TGCGCCAGCAGCTCGAAAACAGGGGGGCCGGACACTGAAGCTTTCTTT.

The chain has TRBV9 and TRBJ2-3, with D hard to call. The CDR3 extends over 15 amino acids. Trimming took off 2 bases at V and 2 bases at J, with 12 bases between the two ends. Per the germline V gene, CDR1 is SGDLS and CDR2 is YYNGEE. The CDR3 DNA follows: TGTGCCAGCAGCGTCACAAAGAACTTCACAGATACGCAGTATTTT. This sequence encodes CASSVTKNFTDTQYF.

The rearrangement uses TRBV12-3 or TRBV12-4 and TRBJ1-2; 11 bases line up with TRBD1. This CDR3 is built from 15 residues. The V gene end was trimmed by 5 bases and the J gene end by 7 bases; junction bases not matched to a gene: 9. CDR3 residues: CASSPWDRGAFGYTF. The CDR3 DNA reads TGTGCCAGCAGTCCCTGGGACAGGGGGGCCTTTGGCTACACCTTC.

The chain carries TRBV7-9 and TRBJ2-4, with D possibly matching TRBD1 (5 bases). Near its end, the DNA agrees better with TRBJ2-7, so the J call may be wrong. The CDR3 sequence is 12 residues long. CDR1 is SEHNR, CDR2 FQNEAQ, per germline (reference sequence). The chain's CDR3 is CASRRQGTEQYF. The DNA for the CDR3 is TGTGCCAGCAGGCGGCAGGGAACCGAGCAGTACTTC.

CDR3 sequence reads: CSAIAGFQPAQYF. As DNA, the CDR3 is TGCAGTGCGATAGCGGGATTCCAGCCCGCGCAGTACTTC. The rearrangement joins TRBV20-1 to TRBJ2-5; 8 positions match TRBD2. The CDR3 runs 13 residues. Losses at the gene ends were 6 bases for V and 11 bases for J; bases not matched to a gene: 14. Germline CDR1 is DFQATT and CDR2 is SNEGSKA (reference sequence).

Of note for this clonotype: A junction boundary mismatches the germline segment, possibly from a read error. The chain links TRBV7-2 to TRBJ2-3, with TRBD2 identical over 10 bases. There are 15 residues in the CDR3. Per the germline V gene, CDR1 is SGHTA and CDR2 is FQGNSA. The CDR3 bases are TGTGCCAGCAGCTTCCTTAGCGGGAGGACAGATACGCGGTATTTT. Translation gives CASSFLSGRTDTRYF.

This clonotype was observed a handful of times. The chain employs TRBV5-1 and TRBJ2-1; 7 bases align to TRBD2. This CDR3 region has 16 residues. Germline V CDR1 and CDR2: SGHRS, YFSETQ. The V and J ends lost 4 bases and 6 bases, in that order; junction bases with no gene match: 13. The CDR3 protein is CASSRQGGTLFNEQFF. In DNA form, the CDR3 reads TGCGCCAGCAGCCGCCAGGGAGGGACCCTTTTCAATGAGCAGTTCTTC.

V is TRBV11-2 and J is TRBJ2-3; tentative D call: TRBD2 (6 bases). Germline V lookup: CDR1 SGHAT, CDR2 FQNNGV. The CDR3 totals 18 residues. The ends were cut back, 1 base at V and 2 bases at J, with 19 bases in the middle. Written as DNA, the CDR3 is TGTGCCAGCAGCTTAGTCTCCGGGGGAGCGGCTTACACAGATACGCAGTATTTT. Protein product: CASSLVSGGAAYTDTQYF.

The chain is built from TRBV20-1 and TRBJ2-7; possibly TRBD1 for D (5 bases). CDR1 and CDR2 (germline): DFQATT, SNEGSKA (reference sequence). V lost 2 bases, J lost 5 bases, and 19 bases lay in between. The CDR3 contains 15 residues. The DNA for the CDR3 is TGCAGTGCTAGAAACGGCAGGGTAAAAGGAGACGAGCAGTACTTC. Residues: CSARNGRVKGDEQYF.

This clonotype has just a few counts. The V gene is TRBV13, the J gene TRBJ2-1, with D hard to call. V lost 5 bases and J lost 6, with 17 bases in between. The CDR3 length is 15 residues. Germline loops: CDR1 PRHDT, CDR2 FYEKMQ (reference sequence). The CDR3 reads CASSPRPHSSNEQFF. CDR3 DNA sequence: TGTGCCAGCAGCCCGCGGCCCCACAGTTCCAATGAGCAGTTCTTC.

This clonotype was seen a few times. The chain couples TRBV27 to TRBJ2-2; 7 nucleotides match TRBD2. With 6 bases clipped from V and 5 bases from J, the junction kept 9 bases outside the gene matches. The germline gives CDR1 MNHEY, CDR2 SMNVEV (reference sequence). This CDR3 comprises 15 residues. The chain's CDR3 is CASRPLAVGTGELFF. The CDR3 nucleotides are TGTGCCAGCAGACCCCTAGCGGTTGGGACCGGGGAGCTGTTTTTT.

This rearrangement joins TRBV27 to TRBJ2-7; TRBD2 matches at 9 bases. J lost 0 bases, V lost 6 bases, and 9 bases had no gene match. Per the germline V gene, CDR1 is MNHEY and CDR2 is SMNVEV (reference sequence). The CDR3 has 16 amino acids. The CDR3 bases are TGTGCCAGCAGGGATCTAAAGCGGGGGGACTCCTACGAGCAGTACTTC. Protein product: CASRDLKRGDSYEQYF.

The J gene is TRBJ1-4, the V gene TRBV11-2; D unclear. Germline V gene lookup returns CDR1 SGHAT and CDR2 FQNNGV. Trimming cost V 1 base and J 5 bases, with 11 bases left between them. The CDR3 runs 15 residues. This CDR3 is CASSLALGGNEKLFF. The CDR3 DNA sequence: TGTGCCAGCAGCTTAGCTTTGGGAGGAAATGAAAAACTGTTTTTT. The full variable domain, completed using reference TRBV11-2 and TRBJ1-4, is EAGVAQSPRYKIIEKRQSVAFWCNPISGHATLYWYQQILGQGPKLLIQFQNNGVVDDSQLPKDRFSAERLKGVDSTLKIQPAKLEDSAVYLCASSLALGGNEKLFFGSGTQLSVL.

The chain recombines TRBV2 with TRBJ1-2; no reliable D call. Trimming took 8 bases from V and 6 from J, leaving 10 bases between them. This CDR3 region has 11 residues. From germline, CDR1 is SNHLY and CDR2 FYNNEI. Written as DNA, the CDR3 is TGTGCCAGCGGGGTTCTGAATGGCTACACCTTC. Protein product: CASGVLNGYTF. Looking up the rest from reference TRBV2 and TRBJ1-2 gives the full variable domain: EPEVTQTPSHQVTQMGQEVILRCVPISNHLYFYWYRQILGQKVEFLVSFYNNEISEKSEIFDDQFSVERPDGSNFTLKIRSTKLEDSAMYFCASGVLNGYTFGSGTRLTVV.

The rearrangement joins TRBV12-5 to TRBJ2-2; TRBD1 or TRBD2 may be the D gene (6 bases each). The CDR3 is 16 residues long. V was pared by 6 bases and J by 2 bases, with 16 bases between. Germline V gene lookup returns CDR1 LGHNT and CDR2 FRNRAP. CDR3 sequence reads: CASGLMTGANTGELFF. CDR3 in DNA: TGTGCTAGTGGACTTATGACGGGGGCTAACACCGGGGAGCTGTTTTTT.

This clonotype was counted only a few times. The chain joins TRBV3-1 to TRBJ2-1; 7 positions agree with TRBD2. After removal of 4 bases from V and 8 bases from J, the junction contained 17 bases not matched to a gene. CDR3 length: 17 residues. Germline V gene sequence: CDR1 LGHDT, CDR2 YNNKEL (reference sequence). CDR3 nucleotides: TGTGCCAGCAGCCCCCAGCCGACTAGCCCTAGTGTCGATGAGCAGTTCTTC. Protein product: CASSPQPTSPSVDEQFF.

In its sample, this clonotype was seen a few times. The chain joins TRBV6-5 to TRBJ2-7; tentatively, D is TRBD1 (6 bases). Germline-derived CDR1 and CDR2 are MNHEY and SVGAGI. The V end lost 8 bases, the J end lost 0 bases, and 8 bases lay between the germline ends. This CDR3 has 12 amino acids. Here the CDR3 reads CASGQNSYEQYF. Written as DNA, the CDR3 is TGTGCCAGCGGACAGAACTCCTACGAGCAGTACTTC.

The chain couples TRBV7-6 to TRBJ2-3; D may be TRBD1 (5 bases). CDR1 and CDR2 (germline): SGHVS, FNYEAQ. The V gene lost 5 bases and the J gene lost 3 bases, with 9 bases spanning the gap. The CDR3 length is 13 residues. CDR3 DNA: TGTGCCAGCAGCGAACAGGAGACAGATACGCAGTATTTT. It yields the protein CASSEQETDTQYF.

The CDR3: CSAPIGGQANTEAFF. CDR3 nucleotide sequence: TGCAGTGCTCCTATTGGGGGGCAGGCCAACACTGAAGCTTTCTTT. This chain links TRBV20-1 with TRBJ1-1; D might be TRBD1 (6 bases). Trimming shortened V by 5 bases and J by 2 bases, and 18 bases separated the two germline ends. This CDR3 spans 15 amino acids. Germline lookup yields CDR1 DFQATT and CDR2 SNEGSKA (reference sequence).

This clonotype was picked up one time. The chain carries TRBV27 and TRBJ1-1, with a weak D call TRBD1 (5 bases). V shed 2 bases and J shed 4 bases, with 11 bases lying between them. CDR1 MNHEY and CDR2 SMNVEV come from the germline V gene (reference sequence). CDR3 length equals 14 residues. The CDR3 DNA reads as TGTGCCAGCAGTTTAACGTTGGGACTCACTGAAGCTTTCTTT. Protein sequence: CASSLTLGLTEAFF.

The chain recombines TRBV10-3 with TRBJ2-2; TRBD1 matches 12 bases. From germline, CDR1 is ENHRY and CDR2 SYGVKD. Losses at the gene ends were 11 bases for V and 6 bases for J; bases not matched to a gene: 10. The CDR3 spans 15 residues. The CDR3 DNA follows: TGTGCCTCCTCGGGACAGGGGGCAGAGGCCGGGGAGCTGTTTTTT. Protein sequence: CASSGQGAEAGELFF.

Only a few counts were recorded for this clonotype. The CDR3 here is CASNARRGSTYNEQFF. The CDR3, as DNA: TGTGCCAGCAACGCGAGGAGGGGGAGCACCTACAATGAGCAGTTCTTC. The chain employs TRBV21-1 and TRBJ2-1; TRBD2, as called in the table, went unchecked against the DNA. TRBV21-1 is given as a pseudogene. The CDR3 is 16 amino acids.